The rows below give T cell receptor beta chains drawn from one sample of a study of T cells in Graves' hyperthyroidism and ophthalmopathy. One entry per CDR3 protein results from TCRdb running MiXCR on the multiplex PCR reads. This table holds 500,000 to 600,000 distinct CDR3 sequences, about 43% found once. Sequencing input: peripheral blood or thyroid tissue (not recorded which). Receptor source: a woman between 18 and 29 years old with Graves' hyperthyroidism. CDR3s include the opening cysteine and the closing phenylalanine or tryptophan. The D gene is left open where the match is weak. Only part of the rows carry a size: once, few, many, or a class if the clone is expanded.

clone size	V gene	J gene	CDR3 length	D gene	CDR3 protein	CDR3 DNA
NA	TRBV5-1	TRBJ2-2	14	TRBD1	CASSNGTGTGELFF	TGCGCCAGCAGCAACGGGACAGGGACCGGGGAGCTGTTTTTT
NA	TRBV5-1	TRBJ1-1	15	TRBD1	CASSFAGGMNTEAFF	TGCGCCAGCAGCTTTGCAGGGGGTATGAACACTGAAGCTTTCTTT
many	TRBV20-1	TRBJ1-1	14	NA	CSARDYGGNTEAFF	TGCAGTGCTAGAGATTATGGGGGTAACACTGAAGCTTTCTTT
NA	TRBV29-1	TRBJ1-5	15	TRBD1	CSVVHPGQGGQPQHF	TGCAGCGTTGTTCATCCGGGACAGGGGGGGCAGCCCCAGCATTTT
many	TRBV29-1	TRBJ2-5	9	TRBD1	CSVAETGGF	TGCAGCGTTGCCGAGACAGGGGGCTTC
NA	TRBV10-3	TRBJ1-5	16	NA	CAISESGGDSNQPQHF	TGTGCCATCAGTGAGTCAGGGGGGGATAGCAATCAGCCCCAGCATTTT
many	TRBV6-2/TRBV6-3	TRBJ2-7	15	TRBD1	CASSYGGQGFYEQYF	TGTGCCAGCAGTTACGGGGGACAGGGTTTCTACGAGCAGTACTTC
NA	TRBV14	TRBJ1-2	15	TRBD1	CASSQAGTGSYGYTF	TGTGCCAGCAGCCAAGCAGGGACAGGGTCCTATGGCTACACCTTC
few	TRBV18	TRBJ1-1	15	NA	CASSPTLSLNTEAFF	TGTGCCAGCTCACCTACGTTGTCGCTTAACACTGAAGCTTTCTTT
NA	TRBV7-9	TRBJ2-7	13	TRBD2	CAWSPLAGFEQYF	TGTGCCTGGAGTCCCCTAGCGGGATTCGAGCAGTACTTC
few	TRBV28	TRBJ1-1	12	NA	CASRSQDPEAFF	TGTGCCAGCAGGTCCCAGGACCCGGAAGCTTTCTTT
many	TRBV7-2	TRBJ2-5	14	NA	CASSYSAAQETQYF	TGTGCCAGCAGCTACTCTGCAGCACAAGAGACCCAGTACTTC
many	TRBV7-9	TRBJ2-5	14	TRBD2	CASSRGREGETQYF	TGTGCCAGCAGCCGTGGGCGGGAGGGAGAGACCCAGTACTTC
few	TRBV13	TRBJ2-3	14	NA	CASRLEIGTDTQYF	TGTGCCAGCAGGCTAGAGATAGGGACAGATACGCAGTATTTT
many	TRBV6-2/TRBV6-3	TRBJ1-1	13	NA	CASRTEGYTEAFF	TGTGCCAGCAGGACTGAGGGATACACTGAAGCTTTCTTT
NA	TRBV12-3/TRBV12-4	TRBJ2-5	14	TRBD1	CASLAGQGEETQYF	TGTGCCAGTCTCGCGGGACAGGGTGAAGAGACCCAGTACTTC
many	TRBV19	TRBJ2-7	14	NA	CASTMGPANDEQYF	TGTGCCAGTACCATGGGACCAGCGAACGACGAGCAGTACTTC
many	TRBV5-6	TRBJ2-5	15	TRBD2	CASSFTSGPQETQYF	TGTGCCAGCAGCTTTACTAGCGGCCCCCAAGAGACCCAGTACTTC
many	TRBV5-6	TRBJ2-7	13	NA	CASSLLAYNEQYF	TGTGCCAGCAGCTTGCTAGCCTACAACGAGCAGTACTTC
few	TRBV15	TRBJ1-4	13	NA	CATSFPPNEKLFF	TGTGCCACCAGCTTTCCTCCCAATGAAAAACTGTTTTTT
NA	TRBV19	TRBJ1-5	15	NA	CASSIGVNSNQPQHF	TGTGCCAGTAGTATTGGGGTGAATAGCAATCAGCCCCAGCATTTT
few	TRBV29-1	TRBJ1-2	12	NA	CSVEGRGYGYTF	TGCAGCGTTGAGGGGAGGGGCTATGGCTACACCTTC
NA	TRBV7-3	TRBJ2-5	15	TRBD1	CASSTSTGAEETQYF	TGTGCCAGCAGCACATCGACAGGGGCTGAAGAGACCCAGTACTTC
NA	TRBV5-1	TRBJ1-2	15	TRBD1	CASSLLAGTGLGYTF	TGCGCCAGCAGCCTCCTAGCGGGGACAGGCCTGGGCTACACCTTC
many	TRBV5-8	TRBJ2-7	15	NA	CASSPNPARTYEQYF	TGTGCCAGCAGCCCTAACCCAGCCCGTACCTACGAGCAGTACTTC
many	TRBV6-5	TRBJ1-1	14	TRBD1	CASRETGPLFEAFF	TGTGCCAGCAGGGAGACAGGGCCCTTGTTTGAAGCTTTCTTT
NA	TRBV2	TRBJ2-6	14	TRBD1	CASRGQGRANVLTF	TGTGCCAGCAGAGGACAGGGAAGGGCCAACGTCCTGACTTTC
few	TRBV2	TRBJ2-5	15	TRBD2	CASSISGRAQETQYF	TGTGCCAGCAGTATTAGCGGGAGGGCCCAAGAGACCCAGTACTTC
many	TRBV20-1	TRBJ2-2	13	NA	CSAIRLDTGELFF	TGCAGTGCTATCAGACTAGACACCGGGGAGCTGTTTTTT
NA	TRBV7-2	TRBJ1-1	15	NA	CASSTYLQDSGEAFF	TGTGCCAGCAGCACCTACTTACAGGACAGTGGTGAAGCTTTCTTT
NA	TRBV29-1	TRBJ2-7	13	TRBD2	CSSPGLAVYEQYF	TGCAGCAGTCCGGGACTAGCGGTCTACGAGCAGTACTTC
NA	TRBV5-1	TRBJ1-5	13	NA	CASSLEGEQPQHF	TGCGCCAGCAGCTTGGAGGGGGAGCAGCCCCAGCATTTT
many	TRBV2	TRBJ2-7	14	NA	CASSDQDTYYEQYF	TGTGCCAGCAGTGACCAGGACACGTACTACGAGCAGTACTTC
many	TRBV10-3	TRBJ1-2	14	TRBD1	CAISETGTEYGYTF	TGTGCCATCAGTGAAACCGGGACAGAGTATGGCTACACCTTC
many	TRBV5-4	TRBJ2-5	14	TRBD2	CASSLGTTKETQYF	TGTGCCAGCAGCCTAGGGACTACAAAAGAGACCCAGTACTTC
few	TRBV7-2	TRBJ2-2	15	TRBD2	CASRLGLANVGELFF	TGTGCCAGCCGTCTGGGACTAGCGAATGTGGGGGAGCTGTTTTTT
NA	TRBV7-9	TRBJ2-5	15	NA	CASSPMRGGQETQYF	TGTGCCAGCAGTCCCATGCGGGGCGGCCAAGAGACCCAGTACTTC
NA	TRBV15	TRBJ1-2	14	TRBD1	CATSSETGKGGYTF	TGTGCCACCAGCAGCGAGACAGGGAAAGGAGGCTACACCTTC
NA	TRBV7-9	TRBJ1-6	24	NA	CASSLARMLPGGPYRSSYNSPLHF	TGTGCCAGCAGCTTAGCTAGGATGCTCCCAGGAGGGCCATACCGGAGCTCCTATAATTCACCCCTCCACTTT
many	TRBV7-2	TRBJ2-5	15	TRBD2	CASSLVREGQETQYF	TGTGCCAGCAGCTTAGTTCGGGAGGGCCAAGAGACCCAGTACTTC
many	TRBV20-1	TRBJ2-7	14	NA	CSARPDLSSYEQYF	TGCAGTGCTAGACCGGACCTGAGCTCCTACGAGCAGTACTTC
NA	TRBV20-1	TRBJ1-2	14	NA	CSAREGTANYGYTF	TGCAGTGCTAGAGAGGGGACCGCTAACTATGGCTACACCTTC